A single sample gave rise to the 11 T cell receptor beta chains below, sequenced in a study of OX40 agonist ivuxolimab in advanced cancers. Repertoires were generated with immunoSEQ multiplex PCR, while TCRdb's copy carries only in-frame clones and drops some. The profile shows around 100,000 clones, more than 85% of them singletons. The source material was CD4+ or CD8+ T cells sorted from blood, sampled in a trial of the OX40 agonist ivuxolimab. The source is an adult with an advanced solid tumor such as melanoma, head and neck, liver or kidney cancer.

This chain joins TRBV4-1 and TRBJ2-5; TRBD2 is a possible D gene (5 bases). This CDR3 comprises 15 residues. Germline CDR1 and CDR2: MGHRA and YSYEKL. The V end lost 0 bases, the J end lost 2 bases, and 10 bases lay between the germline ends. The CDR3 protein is CASSQESSGQETQYF. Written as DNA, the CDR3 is TGCGCCAGCAGCCAAGAATCAAGCGGTCAAGAGACCCAGTACTTC.

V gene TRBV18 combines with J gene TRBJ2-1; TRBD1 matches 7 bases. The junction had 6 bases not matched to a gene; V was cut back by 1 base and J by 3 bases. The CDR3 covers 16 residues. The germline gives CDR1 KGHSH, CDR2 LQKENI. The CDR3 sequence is CASSPQGRGNYNEQFF. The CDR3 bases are TGTGCCAGCTCACCACAGGGCAGGGGGAACTACAATGAGCAGTTCTTC.

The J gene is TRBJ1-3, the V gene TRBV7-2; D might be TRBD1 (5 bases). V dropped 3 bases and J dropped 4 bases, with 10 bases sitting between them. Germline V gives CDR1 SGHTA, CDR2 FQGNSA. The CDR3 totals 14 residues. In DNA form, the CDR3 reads TGTGCCAGCAGCTTTGGGGGTAGCGGAAACACCATATATTTT. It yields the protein CASSFGGSGNTIYF.

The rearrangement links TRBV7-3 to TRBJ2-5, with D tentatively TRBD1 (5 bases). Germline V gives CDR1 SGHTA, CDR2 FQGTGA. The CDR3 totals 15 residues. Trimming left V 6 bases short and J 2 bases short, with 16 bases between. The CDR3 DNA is TGTGCCAGCAGGGCGGCCCCGACAGCTCAAGAGACCCAGTACTTC. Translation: CASRAAPTAQETQYF.

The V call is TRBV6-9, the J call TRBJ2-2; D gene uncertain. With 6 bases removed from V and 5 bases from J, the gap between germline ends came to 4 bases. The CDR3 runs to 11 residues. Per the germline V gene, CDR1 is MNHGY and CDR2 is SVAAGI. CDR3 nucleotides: TGTGCCAGCAGAAGGACCGGGGAGCTGTTTTTT. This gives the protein CASRRTGELFF.

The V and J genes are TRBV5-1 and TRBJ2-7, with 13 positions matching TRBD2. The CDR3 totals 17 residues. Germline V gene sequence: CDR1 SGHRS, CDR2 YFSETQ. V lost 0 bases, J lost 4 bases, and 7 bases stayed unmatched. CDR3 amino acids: CASSLELLAGGLYEQYF. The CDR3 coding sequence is TGCGCCAGCAGCTTGGAACTACTAGCGGGAGGGCTGTACGAGCAGTACTTC.

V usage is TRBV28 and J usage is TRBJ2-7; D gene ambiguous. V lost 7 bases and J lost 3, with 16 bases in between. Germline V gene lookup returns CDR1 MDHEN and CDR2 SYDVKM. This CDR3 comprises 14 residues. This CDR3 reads CASNDRDSGYEQYF. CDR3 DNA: TGTGCCAGCAATGATAGAGACTCAGGCTACGAGCAGTACTTC.

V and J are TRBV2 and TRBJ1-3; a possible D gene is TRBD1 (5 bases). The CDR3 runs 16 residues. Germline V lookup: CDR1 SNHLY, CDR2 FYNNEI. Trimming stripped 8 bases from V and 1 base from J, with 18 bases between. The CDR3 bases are TGTGCCAGCGGAACCACGGGGCTCAATTCTGGAAACACCATATATTTT. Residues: CASGTTGLNSGNTIYF.

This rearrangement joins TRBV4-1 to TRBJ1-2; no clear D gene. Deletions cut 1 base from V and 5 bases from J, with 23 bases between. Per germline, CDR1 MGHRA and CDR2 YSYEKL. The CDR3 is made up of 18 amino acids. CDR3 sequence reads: CASSQVGRFENSKYGYTF. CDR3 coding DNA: TGCGCCAGCAGCCAAGTCGGTAGGTTTGAGAACAGCAAATATGGCTACACCTTC.

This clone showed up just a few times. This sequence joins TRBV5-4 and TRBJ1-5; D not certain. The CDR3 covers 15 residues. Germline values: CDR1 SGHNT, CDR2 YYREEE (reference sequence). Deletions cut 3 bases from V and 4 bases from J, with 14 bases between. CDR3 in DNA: TGTGCCAGCAGCTCCCCGAAAGATGGGAATCAGCCCCAGCATTTT. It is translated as CASSSPKDGNQPQHF.

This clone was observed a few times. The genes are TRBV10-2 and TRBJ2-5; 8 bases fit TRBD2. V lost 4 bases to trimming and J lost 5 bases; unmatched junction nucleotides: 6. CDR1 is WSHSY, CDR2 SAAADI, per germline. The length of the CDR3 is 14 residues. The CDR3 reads CASSGGGRLETQYF. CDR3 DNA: TGCGCCAGCAGTGGCGGGGGGCGACTTGAGACCCAGTACTTC.